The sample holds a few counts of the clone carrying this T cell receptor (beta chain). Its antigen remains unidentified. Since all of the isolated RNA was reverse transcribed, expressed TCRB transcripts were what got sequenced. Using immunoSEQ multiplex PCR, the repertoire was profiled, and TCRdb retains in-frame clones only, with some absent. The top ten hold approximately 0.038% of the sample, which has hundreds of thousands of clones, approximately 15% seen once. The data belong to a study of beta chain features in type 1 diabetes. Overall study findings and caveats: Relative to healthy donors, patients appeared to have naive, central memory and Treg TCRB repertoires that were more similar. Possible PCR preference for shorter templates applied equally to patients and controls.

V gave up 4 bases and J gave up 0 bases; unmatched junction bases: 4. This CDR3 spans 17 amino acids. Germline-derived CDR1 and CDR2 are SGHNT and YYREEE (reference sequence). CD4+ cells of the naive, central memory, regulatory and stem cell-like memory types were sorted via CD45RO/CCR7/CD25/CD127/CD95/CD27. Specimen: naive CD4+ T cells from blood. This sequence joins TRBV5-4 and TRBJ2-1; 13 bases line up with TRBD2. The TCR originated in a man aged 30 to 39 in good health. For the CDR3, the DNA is TGTGCCAGCAGCGCGACTAGCGGGGGGCGCTCCTACAATGAGCAGTTCTTC. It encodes CASSATSGGRSYNEQFF.